These 14 T cell receptor beta chains originate from one sample sequenced in a study of metastatic and nonmetastatic thyroid tumors. Ahead of thyroid surgery, no patient had received treatment of any kind. TCRdb re-clonotyped the PCR reads via MiXCR. The profile shows approximately 14,000 clones, about 12% of them singletons. The sequenced material came from blood. These receptor sequences come from a female donor with papillary thyroid cancer or a benign thyroid nodule (not recorded which). Some clones in this sample may be carry-over from other donors' samples.

This clone has just a few counts. Given a much more abundant clone one base away, this may be a read error. V usage is TRBV27 and J usage is TRBJ2-2; a possible D gene is TRBD2 (6 bases). The germline CDR1 and CDR2 sequences are MNHEY and SMNVEV (reference sequence). This CDR3 is 15 amino acids long. The CDR3 sequence: CASSYSGLNTWELLF. The CDR3 nucleotides read TGTGCCAGCAGTTATAGCGGCTTGAACACCTGGGAGCTGCTTTTT.

By proportion, this clone is medium-sized (0.01 to 0.1%). This sequence joins TRBV12-3 or TRBV12-4 and TRBJ1-2, with 7 bases that match TRBD1. The J segment lost 2 bases and the V segment lost 0 bases, leaving 3 bases of the junction unmatched. The CDR3 totals 15 residues. This CDR3 is CASSLAGRGNYGYTF. CDR3 in DNA: TGTGCCAGCAGTTTAGCTGGCAGGGGGAACTATGGCTACACCTTC.

The rearrangement uses TRBV20-1 and TRBJ2-7; no clear D. The CDR3 sequence is 15 residues long. The germline V gene has CDR1 DFQATT and CDR2 SNEGSKA (reference sequence). V gave up 5 bases and J gave up 2 bases, with 19 bases separating them. This CDR3 reads CSARDLSLGTYEQYF. Written as DNA, the CDR3 is TGCAGTGCTCGCGATCTAAGTTTAGGGACCTACGAGCAGTACTTC.

This clone was seen at least ten times. The chain couples TRBV6-2 or TRBV6-3 to TRBJ2-4; D is possibly TRBD1 (6 bases). Trimming took off 5 bases at V and 0 bases at J, with 11 bases between the two ends. From germline, CDR1 is MNHEY and CDR2 SVGEGT. The CDR3 spans 15 residues. Here the CDR3 DNA reads TGTGCCAGCAGTCCTTGGACAGTAGCCAAAAACATTCAGTACTTC. Translated: CASSPWTVAKNIQYF.

This clone was recorded at least ten times. V usage is TRBV5-1 and J usage is TRBJ2-5; TRBD2 agrees at 7 bases. The trim removed 0 bases at V and 3 bases at J, leaving 5 bases unmatched. CDR3 length: 15 residues. CDR1 and CDR2 (germline): SGHRS, YFSETQ. CDR3 DNA: TGCGCCAGCAGCTTGGGAGCGGGACCCAAAGAGACCCAGTACTTC. Its translation: CASSLGAGPKETQYF.

By share, this clone ranks as medium-sized. The same CDR3 arises from other DNA sequences in this sample as well. J is TRBJ1-1 and V is TRBV6-2 or TRBV6-3; D might be TRBD1 (6 bases). CDR3 size: 12 residues. The germline V gene has CDR1 MNHEY and CDR2 SVGEGT. Trimming cost V 7 bases and J 3 bases, with 9 bases left between them. The CDR3 sequence: CASMRGYTEAFF. The CDR3 coding sequence is TGTGCCAGCATGAGGGGGTACACTGAAGCTTTCTTT.

This clone was observed many times. This chain connects TRBV6-1 to TRBJ1-4; the D gene is possibly TRBD1 (5 bases). Looked up from germline, CDR1 is MNHNS and CDR2 is SASEGT. The ends were cut back, 5 bases at V and 8 bases at J, with 12 bases in the middle. The CDR3 totals 13 residues. The DNA of the CDR3 is TGTGCCAGCAGTTGGGCTGGGGCGGAAAAACTGTTTTTT. It encodes CASSWAGAEKLFF.

A few counts support this clone. The rearrangement joins TRBV10-3 to TRBJ2-7; D is unclear. The CDR3 covers 14 residues. CDR1 is ENHRY and CDR2 is SYGVKD in the germline V gene. Trimming stripped 6 bases from V and 3 bases from J, with 15 bases between. In nucleotides, the CDR3 is TGTGCCATCAGGTCGGCTAGGGCTTGCTACGAGCAGTACTTC. Translating it yields CAIRSARACYEQYF.

This clone was counted only a few times. The rearrangement joins TRBV6-5 to TRBJ2-7, with 8 bases fitting TRBD1. Trimming removed 0 bases from V and 3 bases from J; junction bases left unmatched: 10. CDR1 MNHEY and CDR2 SVGAGI come from the germline V gene. The CDR3 has 17 residues. The chain's CDR3 is CASSYSKASQGGYEQYF. The CDR3 nucleotides are TGTGCCAGCAGTTACTCGAAAGCTTCACAGGGGGGCTACGAGCAGTACTTC.

Of note for this clone: This may be a read error, as it is one base from a much larger clone. The rearrangement uses TRBV2 and TRBJ2-1, with D possibly being TRBD1 (6 bases). Germline CDR1 is SNHLY and CDR2 is FYNNEI. The CDR3 runs to 12 residues. CDR3 DNA sequence: TGTGCCATCTCCCCTGACAGGAATGAGCGGTTCTTC. Protein: CAISPDRNERFF. The complete variable domain, with remaining parts taken from reference TRBV2 and TRBJ2-1, reads EPEVTQTPSHQVTQMGQEVILRCVPISNHLYFYWYRQILGQKVEFLVSFYNNEISEKSEIFDDQFSVERPDGSNFTLKIRSTKLEDSAMYFCAISPDRNERFFGPGTRLTVL.

The chain recombines TRBV19 with TRBJ1-5; D not resolved. Trimming shortened V by 4 bases and J by 2 bases, and 21 bases separated the two germline ends. The CDR3 spans 18 residues. Germline lookup yields CDR1 LNHDA and CDR2 SQIVND (reference sequence). CDR3 region: CASSTRPGRSVGNQPQHF. The CDR3 DNA follows: TGTGCCAGTAGTACTCGACCGGGGAGGTCGGTCGGCAATCAGCCCCAGCATTTT.

Only a few counts were recorded for this clone. J is TRBJ1-6 and V is TRBV6-1; TRBD1 matches at 10 bases. This CDR3 region has 15 residues. V lost 1 base to trimming and J lost 10 bases; unmatched junction nucleotides: 4. Germline V lookup: CDR1 MNHNS, CDR2 SASEGT. The CDR3 here is CASSEGTGGGSPLHF. The CDR3 nucleotides are TGTGCCAGCAGTGAAGGGACAGGGGGTGGATCACCCCTCCACTTT.

This clone has ten or more counts. This chain joins TRBV2 and TRBJ1-4, with D maybe TRBD1 (5 bases). Germline values: CDR1 SNHLY, CDR2 FYNNEI. CDR3 length equals 15 residues. The V end lost 5 bases, the J end lost 0 bases, and 10 bases lay between the germline ends. The CDR3 loop reads CASSPTGATNEKLFF. The CDR3 coding sequence is TGTGCCAGCAGTCCAACAGGAGCAACTAATGAAAAACTGTTTTTT.

The CDR3 DNA reads as TGTGCCAGCAGTGAATGGGGGGACAGTCCTAACTATGGCTACACCTTC. It encodes CASSEWGDSPNYGYTF. This rearrangement joins TRBV6-1 to TRBJ1-2; 7 nucleotides match TRBD1. The length of the CDR3 is 16 residues. After removal of 2 bases from V and 0 bases from J, the junction contained 6 bases not matched to a gene. Looked up from germline, CDR1 is MNHNS and CDR2 is SASEGT.